The TCR beta chain described here comes from a study of CD8 T cells in ankylosing spondylitis. Overall study results and limits: Disease-linked clones proved CD8+ and comparatively uncommon in peripheral blood. In ankylosing spondylitis blood, a motif of seven or eight highly homologous TCR beta variants appeared characteristic.

Germline trimming cut 7 bases from V and 0 bases from J; bases unmatched to any gene: 9. The length of the CDR3 is 16 residues. This clonotype was detected many times. Its target is unknown. A single record per CDR3 protein comes from TCRdb applying MiXCR to the 5' RACE reads. The table includes 80,000 to 100,000 distinct CDR3 sequences, roughly 8.3% detected once. Sequenced sample: blood, either unsorted or a sorted T cell fraction (not recorded which). This clonotype was sampled from a male donor with ankylosing spondylitis or in good health (not recorded which). The genes are TRBV12-3 or TRBV12-4 and TRBJ1-5, with 7 bases identical to TRBD1. Here the CDR3 reads CASTGDRLYSNQPQHF. DNA of the CDR3: TGTGCCAGCACCGGGGACAGACTTTATAGCAATCAGCCCCAGCATTTT.